The source of this T cell receptor (beta chain) is a study of blood T cell repertoires in COVID-19. Study-level background: Acute and convalescent COVID-19 samples came from the United States, Italy and Spain. From T cells, B-cell-depleted T cells, or PBMCs came the material, which was cDNA or gDNA.

Source study methods: Reference gene primer amplification gave nucleated cell count estimates. The data were produced by immunoSEQ multiplex PCR, yet TCRdb's version contains in-frame clones alone and is incomplete. That table supplies the V and J calls and clone size; D and trimming were determined from the DNA. The table shows roughly 100,000 clones, with roughly 80% occurring only once. This CDR3 comprises 14 residues. Germline CDR1 and CDR2: SGDLS and YYNGEE. Trimming removed 6 bases from V and 1 base from J, with 11 bases in between. The chain recombines TRBV9 with TRBJ1-3; D call uncertain. The source is a human donor in a cohort sampled during active COVID-19. Sequencing was done on a sample of peripheral blood. DNA of the CDR3: TGTGCCAGCACCCGACTGGAGTCTGGAAACACCATATATTTT. Amino acids: CASTRLESGNTIYF.